A single sample gave rise to the 20 T cell receptor beta chains below, sequenced in a study of blood T cell repertoires in COVID-19. The protocol was immunoSEQ multiplex PCR, while the TCRdb copy is restricted to in-frame clones and leaves out a portion. Of approximately 220,000 clones in the sample, 85% are singletons; the top ten hold around 19%. Sequencing was done on a sample of PBMCs or T cells enriched from blood (not recorded which). Source of these receptors: a middle-aged man who had recovered from COVID-19.

This clone turned up a few times. This sequence joins TRBV3-1 (or the pseudogene TRBV3-2) and TRBJ1-1, with a possible D match to TRBD1 (5 bases). Germline V CDR1 and CDR2: LGHDT, YNNKEL (reference sequence). This CDR3 region has 13 residues. V lost 1 base, J lost 5 bases, and 8 bases lay in between. CDR3 bases: TGTGCCAGCAGCCAAGGTCCAGGGACTGAAGCTTTCTTT. Protein: CASSQGPGTEAFF.

The CDR3 bases are TGTGCCAGCAGTCCCGACAGGAACGGGATACGATGTTACTTC. This codes for CASSPDRNGIRCYF. The V call is TRBV28, the J call TRBJ2-7, with D perhaps TRBD1 (6 bases). The germline V gene encodes CDR1 MDHEN and CDR2 SYDVKM. The CDR3 is 14 amino acids. Trimming shortened V by 5 bases and J by 13 bases, and 24 bases separated the two germline ends.

The chain joins TRBV5-8 to TRBJ2-2, with 8 nucleotides matching TRBD2. The CDR3 sequence is 16 residues long. CDR1 SGHTS and CDR2 YDEGEE come from the germline V gene. Trimming removed 2 bases from V and 4 bases from J; junction bases left unmatched: 7. The CDR3 region is CASSLFQRESTGELFF. The CDR3 DNA is TGTGCCAGCAGCTTATTTCAGCGGGAGAGCACCGGGGAGCTGTTTTTT.

The CDR3 is CASSPLAWEITDTQYF. The CDR3 nucleotides read TGCGCCAGCAGCCCCCTAGCGTGGGAGATCACAGATACGCAGTATTTT. The chain combines TRBV4-3 with TRBJ2-3; D might be TRBD2 (6 bases). This CDR3 contains 16 residues. Trimming left V 4 bases short and J 2 bases short, with 16 bases between. Germline CDR1 LGHNA, CDR2 YSLEER.

The table lists this clone with a few counts. The chain combines TRBV7-5 with TRBJ2-4; the table's D gene call, TRBD1, was not cross checked with the DNA. TRBV7-5 is assigned pseudogene status. This CDR3 spans 20 amino acids. DNA of the CDR3: TGTGCCAGAAGCTTAGACTTCCGGGACAGGGGACTTTTAGCCAAAAACATTCAGTACTTC. This translates into CARSLDFRDRGLLAKNIQYF.

This clone was observed many times. At the DNA level, this CDR3 is encoded by other sequences in the same sample as well. The chain recombines TRBV9 with TRBJ1-1; D ambiguous. The CDR3 extends over 13 amino acids. Per the germline V gene, CDR1 is SGDLS and CDR2 is YYNGEE. Deletions cut 0 bases from V and 1 base from J, with 4 bases between. The CDR3 sequence is CASSVAKNTEAFF. DNA of the CDR3: TGTGCCAGCAGCGTAGCCAAGAACACTGAAGCTTTCTTT.

A few counts support this clone. The gene calls are TRBV19 and TRBJ1-2; 7 positions agree with TRBD1. CDR1 and CDR2 from the germline V gene are LNHDA and SQIVND (reference sequence). Germline trimming cut 6 bases from V and 4 bases from J; bases unmatched to any gene: 11. This CDR3 is 15 amino acids long. The CDR3 DNA is TGTGCCAGTAGCGTAGGACAGGCCGCTCTCTATGGCTACACCTTC. It is translated as CASSVGQAALYGYTF.

CDR3 residues: CASSKPSGIIGSYEQYF. DNA for the CDR3: TGTGCCAGCAGCAAACCTAGCGGGATAATCGGATCCTACGAGCAGTACTTC. The chain joins TRBV21-1 to TRBJ2-7; the table's D call, TRBD2, has no DNA check behind it. TRBV21-1 is listed as a pseudogene. The CDR3 is 17 residues long.

V and J are TRBV7-9 and TRBJ1-1, with a possible D match to TRBD1 (6 bases). CDR1 is SEHNR, CDR2 FQNEAQ, per germline (reference sequence). V was cut by 1 base and J by 1 base, with 10 bases left in between. This CDR3 has 15 residues. CDR3 amino acids: CASSLGDIENTEAFF. The CDR3 DNA follows: TGTGCCAGCAGCTTAGGGGACATCGAGAACACTGAAGCTTTCTTT.

The V gene is TRBV11-2, the J gene TRBJ1-2; 7 bases are a match to TRBD1. Germline CDR1 SGHAT, CDR2 FQNNGV. The trim removed 1 base at V and 7 bases at J, leaving 3 bases unmatched. This CDR3 region has 13 residues. CDR3 region: CASSLGDRVGYTF. The CDR3 region has the DNA TGTGCCAGCAGCTTAGGTGACAGGGTTGGCTACACCTTC.

This sequence joins TRBV6-5 and TRBJ1-2; D gene unclear. The V gene's germline CDR1 is MNHEY and CDR2 SVGAGI. V lost 0 bases and J lost 2, with 10 bases in between. The CDR3 loop spans 15 amino acids. The CDR3, as DNA: TGTGCCAGCAGTTACTCGACCTCCAGGAACTATGGCTACACCTTC. This encodes CASSYSTSRNYGYTF.

The count of this clone is one. This chain connects TRBV30 to TRBJ2-7; TRBD1 might be the D (6 bases). CDR1 is GTSNPN, CDR2 SVGIG, per germline (reference sequence). The CDR3 loop spans 14 amino acids. Trimming took 3 bases from V and 0 from J, leaving 12 bases between them. This chain's CDR3 is CAWSKDSSSYEQYF. CDR3 sequence (DNA): TGTGCCTGGAGCAAGGACAGTAGCTCCTACGAGCAGTACTTC.

The V and J genes are TRBV5-6 and TRBJ1-1, with D possibly TRBD1 on 6 matching bases. Germline V lookup: CDR1 SGHDT, CDR2 YYEEEE. V lost 6 bases and J 1 base, leaving 19 bases between the germline ends. The CDR3 has 16 residues. CDR3 in DNA: TGTGCCAGCATCGAGACAGGCCCAAAAGGGAACACTGAAGCTTTCTTT. Translation: CASIETGPKGNTEAFF.

The chain has TRBV27 and TRBJ2-1, with 9 bases matching TRBD1. The CDR3 consists of 15 residues. With V trimmed by 4 bases and J by 9 bases, 10 bases remained unmatched. Germline assignment: CDR1 MNHEY and CDR2 SMNVEV (reference sequence). CDR3 nucleotides: TGTGCCAGCAGTTCCCGACAGGGGGGGTTGGGTGAGCAGTTCTTC. This translates into CASSSRQGGLGEQFF.

This chain uses TRBV27 with TRBJ1-1; 7 positions match TRBD1. The CDR3 is made up of 13 amino acids. Germline CDR1 MNHEY, CDR2 SMNVEV (reference sequence). V lost 2 bases, J lost 4 bases, and 1 base stayed unmatched. CDR3 DNA: TGTGCCAGCAGTTTAGGGGACAGCACTGAAGCTTTCTTT. Amino acid sequence: CASSLGDSTEAFF.

The rearrangement uses TRBV27 and TRBJ1-5; 10 bases map to TRBD1. This CDR3 is built from 18 residues. From germline, CDR1 is MNHEY and CDR2 SMNVEV (reference sequence). With 5 bases clipped from V and 0 bases from J, the junction kept 10 bases outside the gene matches. CDR3 sequence (DNA): TGTGCCAGCAGTCGATGGACAGGGGGGGCGTATAGCAATCAGCCCCAGCATTTT. As protein: CASSRWTGGAYSNQPQHF.

This clone was counted a few times. The chain uses TRBV7-2 and TRBJ2-7; 12 nucleotides line up with TRBD2. V lost 5 bases and J lost 2; bases outside the gene matches: 4. This CDR3 has 15 amino acids. Germline V gives CDR1 SGHTA, CDR2 FQGNSA. CDR3 sequence (DNA): TGTGCCAGCAGCGCCTGGACTAGCGGGACCTACGAGCAGTACTTC. It codes for CASSAWTSGTYEQYF.

The V and J genes are TRBV7-3 and TRBJ1-1; D call uncertain. CDR1 SGHTA and CDR2 FQGTGA come from the germline V gene. Deletions cut 2 bases from V and 3 bases from J, with 10 bases between. The CDR3 totals 14 residues. The CDR3 nucleotides are TGTGCCAGCAGCTTAGGCAGGATCGACACTGAAGCTTTCTTT. This translates into CASSLGRIDTEAFF. The full variable domain, rest sourced from reference TRBV7-3 and TRBJ1-1, is GAGVSQTPSNKVTEKGKYVELRCDPISGHTALYWYRQSLGQGPEFLIYFQGTGAADDSGLPNDRFFAVRPEGSVSTLKIQRTERGDSAVYLCASSLGRIDTEAFFGQGTRLTVV.

This clone was picked up one time. The chain carries TRBV15 and TRBJ2-7; D is uncertain. Trimming removed 0 bases at V and 4 bases at J, with 7 bases between. The CDR3 has 13 residues. In germline, CDR1 is LNHNV, CDR2 YYDKDF (reference sequence). The CDR3 is CATSRDRRYEQYF. The CDR3 bases are TGTGCCACCAGCAGAGATCGTCGTTACGAGCAGTACTTC.

The V call is TRBV28, the J call TRBJ2-1; the match to TRBD2 covers 11 bases. The germline V gene encodes CDR1 MDHEN and CDR2 SYDVKM. The CDR3 runs 15 residues. The trim removed 7 bases at V and 5 bases at J, leaving 7 bases unmatched. The CDR3, as DNA: TGTGCCAGCAAACTAGCGGGAGCTTCTAACAATGAGCAGTTCTTC. It translates to CASKLAGASNNEQFF. The full variable domain, completed using reference TRBV28 and TRBJ2-1, is DVKVTQSSRYLVKRTGEKVFLECVQDMDHENMFWYRQDPGLGLRLIYFSYDVKMKEKGDIPEGYSVSREKKERFSLILESASTNQTSMYLCASKLAGASNNEQFFGPGTRLTVL.